These 3 T cell receptor beta chains came from one sample sequenced in a study of cytomegalovirus exposure and HLA in healthy donors. Here immunoSEQ multiplex PCR was the method, and the copy in TCRdb shows in-frame clones only, minus some. The repertoire holds some 170,000 clones, with roughly 96% as singletons. The sample taken for sequencing was PBMCs. The source of these receptors is a woman in her late teens or twenties in good health and CMV-seronegative.

The chain employs TRBV4-1 and TRBJ1-1; maybe TRBD1 (6 bases). This CDR3 is built from 14 residues. Germline V gene sequence: CDR1 MGHRA, CDR2 YSYEKL. Between the trimmed V and J ends, which lost 2 bases and 6 bases, there was a span of 13 bases. The CDR3 here is CASSQKTGNSEAFF. In DNA form, the CDR3 reads TGCGCCAGCAGCCAAAAAACAGGGAATTCTGAAGCTTTCTTT.

The V call is TRBV5-4, the J call TRBJ2-1; D unclear. The germline V and J ends were trimmed by 0 bases and 9 bases, with 16 bases remaining between them. This CDR3 contains 15 residues. The germline V gene encodes CDR1 SGHNT and CDR2 YYREEE (reference sequence). Here the CDR3 reads CASSLEPGSFGEQFF. The CDR3, as DNA: TGTGCCAGCAGCTTGGAACCAGGATCGTTTGGTGAGCAGTTCTTC.

The chain has TRBV6-4 and TRBJ1-6; 9 bases agree with TRBD1. This CDR3 has 15 amino acids. V gave up 6 bases and J gave up 5 bases; unmatched junction bases: 5. Per germline, CDR1 MRHNA and CDR2 SNTAGT. This CDR3 is CASRAGTGNNSPLHF. The CDR3 DNA sequence: TGTGCCAGCAGAGCCGGGACAGGGAATAATTCACCCCTCCACTTT.